These 21 T cell receptor beta chains share one sample of origin, sequenced in a study of T cell responses to AZD1222 COVID-19 vaccine (dated by TCRdb to about 2021). The time point label corresponds to: baseline before first vaccination. Library preparation used the immunoSEQ multiplex PCR assay. Drawn from immuneACCESS, this table holds only the in-frame rearrangements with V and J called that TCRdb kept. Clones are partly lost; checked studies trace under half to an unresolved V gene and leave the rest unexplained. The sample table shows approximately 180,000 clones, and around 92% are seen once. Roughly 10% of the sample is taken by the ten largest. This sample comprised peripheral blood, obtained on day 0 of AZD1222 vaccination. Receptors were obtained from an adult in good health.

The rearrangement joins TRBV5-6 to TRBJ2-7, with 10 bases identical to TRBD2. The CDR3 covers 15 residues. Germline CDR1 is SGHDT and CDR2 is YYEEEE. J gave up 3 bases and V 2 bases, and 5 bases lay outside the gene matches. The CDR3 loop is CASSFSTSGIYEQYF. CDR3 coding DNA: TGTGCCAGCAGCTTTAGTACTAGCGGGATCTACGAGCAGTACTTC.

The V and J genes are TRBV5-1 and TRBJ2-5; 7 nucleotides agree with TRBD2. This CDR3 comprises 14 residues. Germline CDR1 and CDR2: SGHRS and YFSETQ. Trimming took 3 bases from V and 10 from J; bases not matched to a gene: 12. The CDR3 sequence: CASSWITGGGFQYF. As DNA, the CDR3 is TGCGCCAGCAGCTGGATTACGGGAGGAGGCTTCCAGTACTTC.

The chain employs TRBV5-4 and TRBJ2-3; 13 bases are a match to TRBD2. Trimming cost V 5 bases and J 5 bases; bases outside gene matches: 14. CDR3 length: 18 residues. Germline values: CDR1 SGHNT, CDR2 YYREEE (reference sequence). In DNA, the CDR3 is TGTGCCAGCAGGAGGCAGATCGGACTAGCGGGGGTTGGAGATACGCAGTATTTT. Residues: CASRRQIGLAGVGDTQYF.

The CDR3 sequence: CASSIAGGHEQYF. The CDR3 bases are TGTGCCAGTAGTATAGCGGGAGGTCACGAGCAGTACTTC. V usage is TRBV19 and J usage is TRBJ2-7; TRBD2 matches at 7 bases. The germline V gene has CDR1 LNHDA and CDR2 SQIVND (reference sequence). The CDR3 is made up of 13 amino acids. The V gene end was trimmed by 1 base and the J gene end by 5 bases; junction bases not matched to a gene: 2.

The chain recombines TRBV5-6 with TRBJ1-5; the D is unclear. This CDR3 is built from 12 residues. In germline, CDR1 is SGHDT, CDR2 YYEEEE. Trimming shortened V by 4 bases and J by 7 bases, and 9 bases separated the two germline ends. The CDR3 DNA sequence: TGTGCCAGCAGCCTTCAAGGGCAGCCCCAGCATTTT. Protein sequence: CASSLQGQPQHF.

This clone was found a few times. This sequence joins TRBV5-8 and TRBJ2-7; 8 nucleotides match TRBD2. The germline V gene encodes CDR1 SGHTS and CDR2 YDEGEE. The CDR3 sequence is 16 residues long. Trimming at V came to 7 bases and at J to 0 bases, leaving 12 bases not matched to a gene. The CDR3 loop is CASPLERGLSSYEQYF. CDR3 coding DNA: TGTGCCAGCCCCCTAGAGCGGGGGTTGAGCTCCTACGAGCAGTACTTC.

This clone was recorded only once. V is TRBV18 and J is TRBJ1-5; D gene ambiguous. The CDR3 runs 17 residues. Trimming took 4 bases from V and 0 from J, leaving 16 bases between them. CDR1 KGHSH and CDR2 LQKENI come from the germline V gene. The DNA of the CDR3 is TGTGCCAGCTCACTCGTAGGCGTGGTCGATAGCAATCAGCCCCAGCATTTT. Translation: CASSLVGVVDSNQPQHF. Supplemented by reference TRBV18 and TRBJ1-5, the full variable domain reads NAGVMQNPRHLVRRRGQEARLRCSPMKGHSHVYWYRQLPEEGLKFMVYLQKENIIDESGMPKERFSAEFPKEGPSILRIQQVVRGDSAAYFCASSLVGVVDSNQPQHFGDGTRLSIL.

This chain links TRBV5-1 with TRBJ2-3; D is possibly TRBD2 (6 bases). The CDR3 spans 17 residues. V was trimmed by 3 bases and J by 5 bases, leaving 22 bases between them. Germline V lookup: CDR1 SGHRS, CDR2 YFSETQ. The DNA for the CDR3 is TGCGCCAGCAGCTCGGGGGTCCGTGCAGGACGGGGAGATACGCAGTATTTT. Its protein product is CASSSGVRAGRGDTQYF.

The CDR3 protein is CASSLAGSYGYTF. The CDR3, as DNA: TGTGCCAGCAGTTTAGCGGGGAGCTATGGCTACACCTTC. The chain uses TRBV27 and TRBJ1-2; D not resolved. Trimming cost V 2 bases and J 4 bases, with 8 bases left between them. Germline CDR1 reads MNHEY; CDR2 reads SMNVEV (reference sequence). This CDR3 is 13 amino acids long.

The chain is built from TRBV13 and TRBJ2-7; TRBD1 aligns across 8 bases. The CDR3 consists of 16 residues. The J segment lost 0 bases and the V segment lost 5 bases, leaving 9 bases of the junction unmatched. Germline V gives CDR1 PRHDT, CDR2 FYEKMQ (reference sequence). The CDR3 region is CASSNRQGWASYEQYF. The CDR3 DNA sequence: TGTGCCAGCAGCAACCGACAGGGGTGGGCCTCCTACGAGCAGTACTTC. The whole variable domain, remainder taken from reference TRBV13 and TRBJ2-7, is AAGVIQSPRHLIKEKRETATLKCYPIPRHDTVYWYQQGPGQDPQFLISFYEKMQSDKGSIPDRFSAQQFSDYHSELNMSSLELGDSALYFCASSNRQGWASYEQYFGPGTRLTVT.

The chain has TRBV2 and TRBJ2-3; D gene ambiguous. The germline gives CDR1 SNHLY, CDR2 FYNNEI. With 2 bases removed from V and 5 bases from J, the gap between germline ends came to 14 bases. This CDR3 contains 15 residues. CDR3 loop: CASSERAGLGDTQYF. In nucleotides, the CDR3 is TGTGCCAGCAGTGAACGAGCAGGCCTCGGAGATACGCAGTATTTT.

This sequence joins TRBV25-1 and TRBJ1-6; the match to TRBD1 covers 7 bases. V was clipped by 4 bases and J by 8 bases; unmatched bases: 5. The CDR3 spans 14 residues. Germline CDR1 is MGHDK and CDR2 is SYGVNS. CDR3 protein: CASSGGTAYSPLHF. The CDR3 DNA reads as TGTGCCAGCAGTGGCGGGACAGCATATTCACCCCTCCACTTT.

The V call is TRBV7-2, the J call TRBJ1-5, with a possible D match to TRBD1 (5 bases). Per the germline V gene, CDR1 is SGHTA and CDR2 is FQGNSA. CDR3 length: 13 residues. V lost 7 bases and J lost 7, with 14 bases in between. The CDR3 protein is CASTPDQGQPQHF. In nucleotides, the CDR3 is TGTGCCAGCACCCCTGACCAGGGACAGCCCCAGCATTTT.

The rearrangement uses TRBV11-1 and TRBJ2-3, with 8 bases lining up with TRBD2. The length of the CDR3 is 13 residues. Germline V lookup: CDR1 SGHAT, CDR2 FQDESV (reference sequence). The J segment lost 5 bases and the V segment lost 2 bases, leaving 0 bases of the junction unmatched. The CDR3 region has the DNA TGTGCCAGCAGCTTACTAGCGGGAGATACGCAGTATTTT. Amino acids: CASSLLAGDTQYF. The full variable domain, in which reference TRBV11-1 and TRBJ2-3 provide the parts outside the CDR3, is EAEVAQSPRYKITEKSQAVAFWCDPISGHATLYWYRQILGQGPELLVQFQDESVVDDSQLPKDRFSAERLKGVDSTLKIQPAELGDSAMYLCASSLLAGDTQYFGPGTRLTVL.

This chain joins TRBV6-5 and TRBJ1-1, with a weak D call TRBD1 (6 bases). The V gene lost 2 bases and the J gene lost 1 base, with 11 bases spanning the gap. Germline V gene lookup returns CDR1 MNHEY and CDR2 SVGAGI. This CDR3 is built from 15 residues. The CDR3 nucleotides read TGTGCCAGCAGTTACCGGACCAGGGGGAACACTGAAGCTTTCTTT. Translation: CASSYRTRGNTEAFF.

This clone was observed a single time. V is TRBV28 and J is TRBJ2-7, with D uncertain. V lost 2 bases to trimming and J lost 4 bases, with 9 bases between them. This CDR3 region has 13 residues. CDR1 and CDR2 (germline): MDHEN, SYDVKM. CDR3 protein: CASSLDGVYEQYV. For the CDR3, the DNA is TGTGCCAGCAGTTTAGACGGAGTATACGAGCAGTACGTC.

This clone was seen more than once but under ten times. V gene TRBV30 combines with J gene TRBJ1-1; TRBD1 is a possible D gene (5 bases). The CDR3 loop spans 12 amino acids. The germline V and J ends were trimmed by 4 bases and 11 bases, with 17 bases remaining between them. From germline, CDR1 is GTSNPN and CDR2 SVGIG (reference sequence). The CDR3 sequence is CAWMGGGSRAFF. The CDR3 nucleotides read TGTGCCTGGATGGGTGGGGGATCGCGCGCTTTCTTT.

The chain carries TRBV27 and TRBJ2-2; D possibly corresponds to TRBD2 (5 bases). This CDR3 is 14 amino acids long. Germline V lookup: CDR1 MNHEY, CDR2 SMNVEV (reference sequence). Trimming removed 5 bases from V and 11 bases from J, with 18 bases in between. The CDR3 region has the DNA TGTGCCAGCAGTCCCGGACTTCCCCGTGTAGAGCTGTTTTTT. Encoded protein: CASSPGLPRVELFF.

This chain connects TRBV12-3 or TRBV12-4 to TRBJ1-5, with D tentatively TRBD1 (6 bases). CDR3 length equals 12 residues. V gave up 6 bases and J gave up 6 bases, with 9 bases separating them. CDR3 sequence: CASRDSVQPQHF. DNA of the CDR3: TGTGCCAGCAGGGACAGTGTTCAGCCCCAGCATTTT.

V and J are TRBV4-3 and TRBJ1-5; D is ambiguous. Trimming stripped 2 bases from V and 2 bases from J, with 7 bases between. The CDR3 consists of 14 residues. Germline loops: CDR1 LGHNA, CDR2 YSLEER. In DNA form, the CDR3 reads TGCGCCAGCAGCCAATCCTGGGGCAATCAGCCCCAGCATTTT. Its translation is CASSQSWGNQPQHF.

V is TRBV30 and J is TRBJ1-2; TRBD1 is a possible D gene (6 bases). Germline values: CDR1 GTSNPN, CDR2 SVGIG (reference sequence). The CDR3 has 14 residues. Trimming removed 2 bases at V and 4 bases at J, with 14 bases between. CDR3 nucleotide sequence: TGTGCCTGGAGTTGGCAGGGGACCTCCTATGGCTACACCTTC. As protein: CAWSWQGTSYGYTF.